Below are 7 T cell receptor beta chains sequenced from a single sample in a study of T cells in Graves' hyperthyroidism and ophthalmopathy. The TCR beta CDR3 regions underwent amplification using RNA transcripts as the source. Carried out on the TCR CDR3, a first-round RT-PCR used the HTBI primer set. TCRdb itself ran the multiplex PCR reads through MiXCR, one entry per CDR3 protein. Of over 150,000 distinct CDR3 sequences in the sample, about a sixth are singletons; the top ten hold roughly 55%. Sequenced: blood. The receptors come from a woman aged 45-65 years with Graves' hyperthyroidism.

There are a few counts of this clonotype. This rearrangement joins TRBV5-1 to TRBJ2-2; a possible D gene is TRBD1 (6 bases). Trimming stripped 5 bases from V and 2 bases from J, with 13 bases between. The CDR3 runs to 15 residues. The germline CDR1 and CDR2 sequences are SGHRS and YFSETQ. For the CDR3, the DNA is TGCGCCAGCAGTTGGTGGACAGCCAACACCGGGGAGCTGTTTTTT. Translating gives CASSWWTANTGELFF.

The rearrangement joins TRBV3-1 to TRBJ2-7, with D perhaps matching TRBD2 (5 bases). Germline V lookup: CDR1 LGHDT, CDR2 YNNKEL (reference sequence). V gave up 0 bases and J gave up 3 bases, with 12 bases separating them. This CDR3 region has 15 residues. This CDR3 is CASSQDARGIYEQYF. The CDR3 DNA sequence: TGTGCCAGCAGCCAAGACGCCAGAGGGATCTACGAGCAGTACTTC.

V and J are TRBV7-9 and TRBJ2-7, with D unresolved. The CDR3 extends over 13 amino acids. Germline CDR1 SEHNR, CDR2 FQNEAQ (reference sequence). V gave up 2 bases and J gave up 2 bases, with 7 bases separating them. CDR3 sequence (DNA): TGTGCCAGCAGCTTATTCGCGGCCTACGAGCAGTACTTC. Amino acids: CASSLFAAYEQYF.

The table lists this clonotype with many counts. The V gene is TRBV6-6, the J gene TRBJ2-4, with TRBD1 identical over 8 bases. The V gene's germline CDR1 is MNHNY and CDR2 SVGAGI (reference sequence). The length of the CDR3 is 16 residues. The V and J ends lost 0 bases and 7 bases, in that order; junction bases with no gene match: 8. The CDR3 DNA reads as TGTGCCAGCAGTTACTCCGGACGAACAGGGGGGAACATTCAGTACTTC. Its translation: CASSYSGRTGGNIQYF.

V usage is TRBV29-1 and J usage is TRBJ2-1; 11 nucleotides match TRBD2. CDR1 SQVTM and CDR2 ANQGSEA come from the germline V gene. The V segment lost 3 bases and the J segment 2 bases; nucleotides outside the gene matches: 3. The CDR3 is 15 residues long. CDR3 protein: CSVDLSGRAYNEQFF. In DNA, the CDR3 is TGCAGCGTTGACCTTAGCGGGAGGGCCTACAATGAGCAGTTCTTC.

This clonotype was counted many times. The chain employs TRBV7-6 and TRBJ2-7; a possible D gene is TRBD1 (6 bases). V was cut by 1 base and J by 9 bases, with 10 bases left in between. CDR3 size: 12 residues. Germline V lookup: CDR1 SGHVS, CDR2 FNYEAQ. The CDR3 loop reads CASSLEGVRQYF. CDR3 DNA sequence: TGTGCCAGCAGCTTAGAGGGGGTAAGGCAGTACTTC.

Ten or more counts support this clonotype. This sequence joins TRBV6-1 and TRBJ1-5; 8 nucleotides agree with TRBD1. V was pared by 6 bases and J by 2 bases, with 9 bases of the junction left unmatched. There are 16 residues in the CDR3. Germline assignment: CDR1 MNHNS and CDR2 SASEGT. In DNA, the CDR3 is TGTGCCAGCAGCGACCGGACAGGGAAGGGCAATCAGCCCCAGCATTTT. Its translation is CASSDRTGKGNQPQHF.